In this sample, the clone carrying this T cell receptor (beta chain) turned up once. CDR1 is SGHNT and CDR2 is YYREEE in the germline V gene (reference sequence). The V segment lost 4 bases and the J segment 0 bases; nucleotides outside the gene matches: 5. The CDR3 spans 15 residues. These data are taken from a study of blood T cell repertoires in COVID-19. Here immunoSEQ multiplex PCR was the method, and the copy in TCRdb shows in-frame clones only, minus some. The sample consists of some 220,000 clones, over 75% of them appearing once. Sequenced material: peripheral blood. The chain has TRBV5-4 and TRBJ1-1, with 8 bases lining up with TRBD1. The clonotype was recovered from a human donor in a cohort sampled during active COVID-19. CDR3 in DNA: TGTGCCAGCAGCCTCCCGGACAGGGTGAACACTGAAGCTTTCTTT. This translates into CASSLPDRVNTEAFF.